A selection of T cell receptor beta chains follows, all from one sample in a study of blood T cells in healthy people across ages. Each CDR3 protein gets one entry after TCRdb re-called the 5' RACE reads with MiXCR. The table shows 1.5 million to 2 million distinct CDR3 sequences, with 28% occurring only once. The specimen sequenced was blood. The receptor source for this set is a woman under 40 in good health. The CDR3 runs from the conserved cysteine through the conserved F or W. D genes are given only for firm matches. Not all rows give a size; the values are once, few, many and, for expanded clones, a class.

d_call clone_size j_call v_call cdr3_nt cdr3_aa
TRBD1 few TRBJ1-1 TRBV6-5 TGTGCCAGCACCCAGACAGGGACGCGGGGCACTGAAGCTTTCTTT CASTQTGTRGTEAFF
TRBD2 NA TRBJ2-1 TRBV4-3 TGCGCCAGCAGCCAAGATCGGTTCCCGACTAGCGGGAGGGGGAGTGAGCAGTTCTTC CASSQDRFPTSGRGSEQFF
NA NA TRBJ1-5 TRBV6-6 TGTGCCAGCAGCTTAATAACAGGGTCCAATCAGCCCCAGCATTTT CASSLITGSNQPQHF
NA NA TRBJ2-7 TRBV18 TGTGCCAGCTCATCGGACAGAAACTACGAGCAGTACTTC CASSSDRNYEQYF
TRBD1 few TRBJ2-3 TRBV5-1 TGCGCCAGCAGACTCCAGGGGGGCACAGATACGCAGTATTTT CASRLQGGTDTQYF
NA few TRBJ1-3 TRBV7-2 TGTGCCAGCAGCTACCTAATGGGCTCTGGAAACACCATATATTTT CASSYLMGSGNTIYF
TRBD2 NA TRBJ2-7 TRBV10-3 TGTGCCATCGCCCGCGGGGGGGACAATGAGCAGTACTTC CAIARGGDNEQYF
NA many TRBJ2-5 TRBV19 TGTGCCAGTAGTATAGTCCCACAAGAGACCCAGTACTTC CASSIVPQETQYF
TRBD2 many TRBJ2-1 TRBV7-2 TGTGCCAGCGGCCCGCACTCTGAGCGGGAGGGCAATGAGCAGTTCTTC CASGPHSEREGNEQFF
NA NA TRBJ2-7 TRBV10-3 TGTGCCATCAGTGAGGGCTTAGCAACCTACGAGCAGTACTTC CAISEGLATYEQYF
TRBD2 few TRBJ2-7 TRBV12-3/TRBV12-4 TGTGCCAGCAGCCCTGGACTAGACAGTAACGAGCAGTACTTC CASSPGLDSNEQYF
NA few TRBJ2-7 TRBV5-1 TGCGCCAGCAGCTTGGAGATAGACTCTACCGAGCAGTACTTC CASSLEIDSTEQYF
NA many TRBJ2-7 TRBV5-1 TGCGCCAGCAGCGTCTCAGCACGTCCGGGGGACGAGCAGTACTTC CASSVSARPGDEQYF
NA NA TRBJ2-7 TRBV4-2 TGTGCCAGCAGCCAAGATCCCCCCGCTTACGAGCAGTACTTC CASSQDPPAYEQYF
NA NA TRBJ2-7 TRBV10-1 TGCGCCAGCAGTGAGGACAGAAAAACCGAGCAGTACTTC CASSEDRKTEQYF
NA NA TRBJ2-2 TRBV9 TGTGCCAGCAGCGCCTCCGGGACCCCGAACACCGGGGAGCTGTTTTTT CASSASGTPNTGELFF
NA NA TRBJ1-2 TRBV6-5 TGTGCCAGCAGCCGGGACCTCCTCTATGGCTACACCTTC CASSRDLLYGYTF